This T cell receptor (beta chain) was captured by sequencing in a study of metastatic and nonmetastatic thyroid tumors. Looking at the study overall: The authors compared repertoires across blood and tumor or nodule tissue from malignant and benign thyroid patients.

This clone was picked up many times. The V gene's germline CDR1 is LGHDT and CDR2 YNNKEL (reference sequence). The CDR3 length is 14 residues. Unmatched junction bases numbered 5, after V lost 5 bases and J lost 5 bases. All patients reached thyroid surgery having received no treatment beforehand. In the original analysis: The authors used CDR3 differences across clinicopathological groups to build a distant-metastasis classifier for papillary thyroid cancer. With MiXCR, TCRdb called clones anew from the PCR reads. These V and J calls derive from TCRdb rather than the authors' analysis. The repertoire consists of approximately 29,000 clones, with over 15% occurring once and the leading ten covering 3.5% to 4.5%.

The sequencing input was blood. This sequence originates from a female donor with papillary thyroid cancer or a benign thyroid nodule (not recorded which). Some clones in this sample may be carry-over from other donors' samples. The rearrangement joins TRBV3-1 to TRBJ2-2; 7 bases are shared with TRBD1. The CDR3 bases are TGTGCCAGCAGCGACGGGACAGTAACCGGGGAGCTGTTTTTT. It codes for CASSDGTVTGELFF.